This TCR beta chain originates from a study of blood T cell repertoires in COVID-19. At the level of the study: T cells, B-cell-depleted T cells, or PBMCs supplied cDNA or gDNA.

Recruitment covered 25 or so US areas and drew participants whose ages spanned roughly 18 to 100 years. Grouping used clinical history reported by participants in a survey and questionnaire. Trimming removed 3 bases from V and 0 bases from J, with 11 bases in between. The CDR3 length is 15 residues. CDR1 is LNHDA, CDR2 SQIVND, per germline (reference sequence). The authors' processing: Using reference gene primer amplification, nucleated cell counts were estimated. Clones were read by immunoSEQ multiplex PCR, and TCRdb kept only the in-frame ones, dropping some. Clone size and the V and J calls come from that table; the DNA yielded D and trimming. Of 400,000 to 500,000 clones listed, around nine tenths were seen once; the top ten hold about 1.5%.

This clonotype originated in a woman between 18 and 29 years old who had been exposed to COVID-19. This chain connects TRBV19 to TRBJ1-2, with D perhaps TRBD1 (5 bases). Sequencing was done on a sample of PBMCs or T cells enriched from blood (not recorded which). The CDR3 reads CASSIAGAANYGYTF. In nucleotides, the CDR3 is TGTGCCAGTAGTATCGCTGGGGCAGCTAACTATGGCTACACCTTC.